This T cell receptor (beta chain) was sequenced during a study of T cell changes during pregnancy in multiple sclerosis. V shed 4 bases and J 5 bases; nucleotides not matched to a gene: 10. The germline V gene has CDR1 MNHEY and CDR2 SMNVEV (reference sequence). The CDR3 length is 16 residues. This table comes from immunoSEQ multiplex PCR, and its TCRdb copy is limited to in-frame clones, with some not included. The data show 30,000 or so clones, roughly 91% seen once. The starting material was CD4+ T cells from peripheral blood mononuclear cells, obtained after pregnancy. The genes are TRBV27 and TRBJ2-3; 9 nucleotides agree with TRBD1. This receptor was identified in a female donor with multiple sclerosis, enrolled in a pregnancy study. The CDR3 spells CASSSGTGWIGDTQYF. The CDR3 DNA reads TGTGCCAGCAGTTCCGGGACAGGGTGGATCGGAGATACGCAGTATTTT.